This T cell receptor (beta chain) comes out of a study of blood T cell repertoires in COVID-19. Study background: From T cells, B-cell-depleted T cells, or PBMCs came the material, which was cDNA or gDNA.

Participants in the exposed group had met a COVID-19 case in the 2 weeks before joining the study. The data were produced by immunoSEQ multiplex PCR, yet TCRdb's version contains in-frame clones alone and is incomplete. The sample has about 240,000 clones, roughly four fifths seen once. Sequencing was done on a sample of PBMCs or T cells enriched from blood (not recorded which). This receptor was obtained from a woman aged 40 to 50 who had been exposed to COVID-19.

The CDR3 protein is CASSYSPSGYNEQFF. CDR3 nucleotides: TGTGCCAGCAGTTACTCCCCTTCCGGTTACAATGAGCAGTTCTTC. The V and J genes are TRBV6-5 and TRBJ2-1, with no clear D. There are 15 residues in the CDR3. V was trimmed by 0 bases and J by 4 bases, leaving 10 bases between them. Germline V gene sequence: CDR1 MNHEY, CDR2 SVGAGI.